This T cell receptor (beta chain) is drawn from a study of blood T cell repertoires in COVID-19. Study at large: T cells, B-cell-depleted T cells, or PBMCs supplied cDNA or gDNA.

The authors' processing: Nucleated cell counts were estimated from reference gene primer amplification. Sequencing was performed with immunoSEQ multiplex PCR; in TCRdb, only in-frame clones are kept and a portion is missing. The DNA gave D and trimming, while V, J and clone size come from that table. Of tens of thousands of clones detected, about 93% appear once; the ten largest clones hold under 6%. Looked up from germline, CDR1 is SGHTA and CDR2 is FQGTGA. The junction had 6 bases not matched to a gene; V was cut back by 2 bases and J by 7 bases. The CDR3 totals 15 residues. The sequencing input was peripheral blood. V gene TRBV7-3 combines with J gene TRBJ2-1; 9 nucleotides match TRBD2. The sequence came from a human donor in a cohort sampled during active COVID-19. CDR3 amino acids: CASSLRLAGMNEQFF. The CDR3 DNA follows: TGTGCCAGCAGCTTACGGCTAGCGGGGATGAATGAGCAGTTCTTC.